The source of this T cell receptor (beta chain) is a study of regulatory T cells in long-lasting Graves disease. Study summary: Positive TSH receptor antibodies alongside over 5 years of antithyroid drugs were what marked Graves' disease as persistent.

As concerns this clonotype: Its antigen is unidentified.

Construction of TCR beta libraries relied on iRepertoire HTBI primers and on Arm-PCR targeting CDR3 regions. TCRdb reprocessed the multiplex PCR reads with MiXCR, giving one entry per CDR3 protein. The sample lists approximately 470,000 distinct CDR3 sequences, less than 25% occurring once. Deletions cut 0 bases from V and 3 bases from J, with 14 bases between. The CDR3 contains 16 residues. Germline-derived CDR1 and CDR2 are SGHRS and YFSETQ. Documented time point: persistent/refractory GD, antithyroid drugs over 5 years with positive TRAb. The authors made the TCR library using RNA they extracted from PBMCs. Findings and caveats of the study: Clonotypes that were public and shared totalled roughly 3,000 in persistent patients versus 750 to 1,000 in new patients. TCR diversity in persistent Graves' patients was below that of newly diagnosed ones.

The V call is TRBV5-1, the J call TRBJ2-3; D may correspond to TRBD1 or TRBD2 (6 bases each). The clonotype originates from a female donor with Graves disease. Sequenced material: peripheral blood mononuclear cells (PBMCs), taken when the disease was refractory, from a patient treated with antithyroid drugs. Here the CDR3 DNA reads TGCGCCAGCAGCTTGGAGGGGGGAGTAGGAACAGATACGCAGTATTTT. Translated, it gives CASSLEGGVGTDTQYF.